These 20 T cell receptor beta chains were all obtained from the same sample, sequenced in a study of cytomegalovirus exposure and HLA in healthy donors. The PCR employed 60 Vbeta primers together with 13 Jbeta primers. Libraries were prepared by immunoSEQ multiplex PCR; TCRdb keeps only in-frame clonotypes and omits some of them. The sample shows roughly 100,000 clones, 55% to 75% of them seen only once. Source material: PBMCs. The receptor set was obtained from a man in his thirties or forties in good health and CMV-seropositive.

The rearrangement uses TRBV10-3 and TRBJ2-5, with 9 bases matching TRBD1. The J call may be incorrect, as the DNA end agrees better with TRBJ2-7. The germline CDR1 and CDR2 sequences are ENHRY and SYGVKD. The CDR3 sequence is 14 residues long. The CDR3 loop reads CAISEGTGIYEQYF. The CDR3 coding sequence is TGTGCCATCAGTGAGGGGACAGGGATCTACGAGCAGTACTTC.

Concerning this clone itself: Within the sample, other DNA sequences also encode this same CDR3. The gene calls are TRBV19 and TRBJ2-2; tentatively, D is TRBD2 (5 bases). Germline values: CDR1 LNHDA, CDR2 SQIVND (reference sequence). The CDR3 totals 14 residues. V was cut by 3 bases and J by 4 bases, with 9 bases left in between. CDR3 residues: CASSILAGTGELFF. CDR3 DNA: TGTGCCAGTAGTATCCTAGCTGGCACCGGGGAGCTGTTTTTT.

The chain links TRBV18 to TRBJ1-2; D call uncertain. Germline V gives CDR1 KGHSH, CDR2 LQKENI. This CDR3 contains 13 residues. V lost 6 bases to trimming and J lost 1 base, with 9 bases between them. The CDR3 DNA follows: TGTGCCAGCTCCCCGGGATATAACTATGGCTACACCTTC. Amino acids: CASSPGYNYGYTF.

V gene TRBV6-5 combines with J gene TRBJ2-1; the D gene is possibly TRBD1 (5 bases). V lost 6 bases, J lost 10 bases, and 19 bases lay in between. Germline V gene lookup returns CDR1 MNHEY and CDR2 SVGAGI. This CDR3 region has 14 residues. The CDR3 is CASRTTLANREQFF. CDR3 sequence (DNA): TGTGCCAGCAGGACCACCCTGGCTAACAGGGAGCAGTTCTTC.

This clone has a single count. V and J are TRBV2 and TRBJ1-1; possibly TRBD1 for D (5 bases). This CDR3 is 15 amino acids long. Trimming took off 7 bases at V and 3 bases at J, with 18 bases between the two ends. Germline CDR1 and CDR2: SNHLY and FYNNEI. The CDR3 DNA sequence: TGTGCCAGCACCGACATTATGGGAGGGGACACTGAAGCTTTCTTT. Amino acid sequence: CASTDIMGGDTEAFF.

This clone showed up just a few times. The rearrangement joins TRBV5-6 to TRBJ1-2, with D possibly matching TRBD1 (5 bases). The CDR3 totals 13 residues. CDR1 SGHDT and CDR2 YYEEEE come from the germline V gene. Trimming removed 3 bases at V and 0 bases at J, with 6 bases between. CDR3 nucleotides: TGTGCCAGCAGCTCACAGGCTAACTATGGCTACACCTTC. Translating gives CASSSQANYGYTF. The full variable domain, completed using reference TRBV5-6 and TRBJ1-2, is DAGVTQSPTHLIKTRGQQVTLRCSPKSGHDTVSWYQQALGQGPQFIFQYYEEEERQRGNFPDRFSGHQFPNYSSELNVNALLLGDSALYLCASSSQANYGYTFGSGTRLTVV.

The rearrangement links TRBV6-5 to TRBJ1-1; weak D call: TRBD1 (5 bases). CDR3 length: 14 amino acids. Trimming removed 6 bases at V and 0 bases at J, with 11 bases between. From germline, CDR1 is MNHEY and CDR2 SVGAGI. The CDR3 DNA reads TGTGCCAGCAGACCCGGGGGTGTGAACACTGAAGCTTTCTTT. It is translated as CASRPGGVNTEAFF.

This clone has a handful of counts. The junction shows a germline mismatch at one end, possibly a read error. The gene calls are TRBV2 and TRBJ2-1, with TRBD1 as a possible D gene (5 bases). CDR3 length: 10 residues. From germline, CDR1 is SNHLY and CDR2 FYNNEI. CDR3 amino acids: CASSASGQIF. As DNA, the CDR3 is TGTGCCAGCAGTGCGTCTGGACAAATCTTC.

V gene TRBV27 combines with J gene TRBJ1-2; D not resolved. Germline values: CDR1 MNHEY, CDR2 SMNVEV (reference sequence). The V end lost 2 bases, the J end lost 6 bases, and 19 bases lay between the germline ends. CDR3 length equals 16 residues. For the CDR3, the DNA is TGTGCCAGCAGTTTAATGGACCCCCTTTTCGGGAATGGCTACACCTTC. It yields the protein CASSLMDPLFGNGYTF.

This sequence joins TRBV18 and TRBJ2-7, with TRBD1 matching over 10 bases. Germline loops: CDR1 KGHSH, CDR2 LQKENI. The CDR3 is 15 amino acids. The V gene end was trimmed by 6 bases and the J gene end by 2 bases; junction bases not matched to a gene: 7. The CDR3 DNA reads as TGTGCCAGCTCTTCCGGGACAGGGGTGACCTACGAGCAGTACTTC. Its protein is CASSSGTGVTYEQYF.

This chain links TRBV27 with TRBJ2-1; TRBD2 aligns across 9 bases. The germline CDR1 and CDR2 sequences are MNHEY and SMNVEV (reference sequence). The ends lost 2 bases at V and 6 bases at J; junction bases unmatched: 5. This CDR3 has 15 residues. The CDR3 DNA is TGTGCCAGCAGTTTAGGCGGGGGGGCGATCAATGAGCAGTTCTTC. Translating gives CASSLGGGAINEQFF.

This clone was counted a few times. V is TRBV28 and J is TRBJ1-5; 7 bases match TRBD1. The CDR3 totals 14 residues. J lost 0 bases, V lost 6 bases, and 2 bases had no gene match. CDR1 and CDR2 (germline): MDHEN, SYDVKM. The CDR3 DNA reads TGTGCCAGCAGACAGGGGTTTAGCAATCAGCCCCAGCATTTT. Amino acid sequence: CASRQGFSNQPQHF.

The gene calls are TRBV6-6 and TRBJ1-5; 10 positions match TRBD1. The CDR3 length is 16 residues. Germline values: CDR1 MNHNY, CDR2 SVGAGI (reference sequence). With V trimmed by 4 bases and J by 5 bases, 8 bases remained unmatched. In DNA form, the CDR3 reads TGTGCCAGCAGTTCTCCCGGGACAGGGGCGGATCAGCCCCAGCATTTT. Its protein product is CASSSPGTGADQPQHF.

The chain links TRBV5-1 to TRBJ2-7, with 11 positions matching TRBD1. The V and J ends lost 2 bases and 4 bases, in that order; junction bases with no gene match: 2. The CDR3 extends over 14 amino acids. Germline V lookup: CDR1 SGHRS, CDR2 YFSETQ. The CDR3 here is CASSFRDRGYEQYF. The CDR3 coding sequence is TGCGCCAGCAGCTTCCGGGACAGGGGGTACGAGCAGTACTTC.

The chain couples TRBV4-2 to TRBJ2-1; tentative D call: TRBD2 (7 bases). Germline V gene sequence: CDR1 LGHNA, CDR2 YNFKEQ. This CDR3 region has 15 residues. Trimming removed 1 base at V and 7 bases at J, with 14 bases between. The chain's CDR3 is CASSQGGAGRNEQFF. CDR3 in DNA: TGTGCCAGCAGCCAAGGGGGGGCCGGGAGGAATGAGCAGTTCTTC.

The chain carries TRBV9 and TRBJ1-2, with 8 bases fitting TRBD1. Germline CDR1 and CDR2: SGDLS and YYNGEE. Germline trimming cut 4 bases from V and 7 bases from J; bases unmatched to any gene: 9. The CDR3 covers 14 residues. The CDR3 region is CASSPMDREGGYTF. The CDR3 DNA sequence: TGTGCCAGCAGCCCCATGGACAGGGAGGGTGGCTACACCTTC.

This chain links TRBV19 with TRBJ2-7; D ambiguous. Per germline, CDR1 LNHDA and CDR2 SQIVND (reference sequence). The CDR3 length is 13 residues. The V end was cut by 5 bases, the J end by 3 bases, with 11 bases between. CDR3: CASSFALFYEQYF. In DNA, the CDR3 is TGTGCCAGTAGTTTCGCGCTATTCTACGAGCAGTACTTC. Filled out from reference TRBV19 and TRBJ2-7, the complete variable domain reads DGGITQSPKYLFRKEGQNVTLSCEQNLNHDAMYWYRQDPGQGLRLIYYSQIVNDFQKGDIAEGYSVSREKKESFPLTVTSAQKNPTAFYLCASSFALFYEQYFGPGTRLTVT.

The chain employs TRBV6-4 and TRBJ1-2; possibly TRBD1 for D (6 bases). V gave up 6 bases and J gave up 5 bases, with 16 bases separating them. This CDR3 is built from 14 residues. Germline V CDR1 and CDR2: MRHNA, SNTAGT. DNA of the CDR3: TGTGCCAGCAGCGCCGGGGACAATTTTTATGGCTACACCTTC. Amino acids: CASSAGDNFYGYTF.

This chain uses TRBV29-1 with TRBJ1-1; a weak D match, TRBD1 (5 bases). The V and J ends lost 5 bases and 8 bases respectively, with 15 bases between them. The CDR3 consists of 12 residues. Looked up from germline, CDR1 is SQVTM and CDR2 is ANQGSEA. CDR3 in amino acids: CSVHRIGGEAFF. CDR3 in DNA: TGCAGCGTTCACAGGATTGGGGGGGAAGCTTTCTTT. Supplemented by reference TRBV29-1 and TRBJ1-1, the full variable domain reads SAVISQKPSRDICQRGTSLTIQCQVDSQVTMMFWYRQQPGQSLTLIATANQGSEATYESGFVIDKFPISRPNLTFSTLTVSNMSPEDSSIYLCSVHRIGGEAFFGQGTRLTVV.

A single count supports this clone. The rearrangement uses TRBV7-6 and TRBJ2-3, with D perhaps TRBD2 (6 bases). Germline V gene lookup returns CDR1 SGHVS and CDR2 FNYEAQ. The V and J ends lost 4 bases and 2 bases respectively, with 13 bases between them. The CDR3 has 15 amino acids. The CDR3 nucleotides are TGTGCCAGCAGCTCCTCCGGGACTTACACAGATACGCAGTATTTT. Protein product: CASSSSGTYTDTQYF.